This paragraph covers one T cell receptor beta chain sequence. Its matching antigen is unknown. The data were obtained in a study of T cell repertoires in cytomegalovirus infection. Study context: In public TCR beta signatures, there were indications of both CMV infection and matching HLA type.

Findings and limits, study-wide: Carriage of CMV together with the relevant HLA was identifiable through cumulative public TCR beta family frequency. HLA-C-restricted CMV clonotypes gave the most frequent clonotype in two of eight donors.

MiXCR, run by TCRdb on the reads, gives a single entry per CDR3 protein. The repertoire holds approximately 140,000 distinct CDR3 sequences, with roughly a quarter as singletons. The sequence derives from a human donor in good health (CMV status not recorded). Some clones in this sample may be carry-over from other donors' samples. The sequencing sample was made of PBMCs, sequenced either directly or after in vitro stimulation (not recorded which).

CDR3 amino acids: CASTPWDTEAFF. The CDR3, as DNA: TGTGCCAGCACCCCATGGGACACTGAAGCTTTCTTT. The rearrangement uses TRBV7-6 and TRBJ1-1; D remains unclear. V was clipped by 7 bases and J by 3 bases, with 9 bases between them. This CDR3 comprises 12 residues. Germline values: CDR1 SGHVS, CDR2 FNYEAQ. Together with reference TRBV7-6 and TRBJ1-1, the CDR3 gives the full variable domain: GAGVSQSPRYKVTKRGQDVALRCDPISGHVSLYWYRQALGQGPEFLTYFNYEAQQDKSGLPNDRFSAERPEGSISTLTIQRTEQRDSAMYRCASTPWDTEAFFGQGTRLTVV.